Listed here are 30 T cell receptor beta chains from one sample, sequenced in a study of shared clonotypes between healthy human individuals. Only in-frame clones appear in the TCRdb table, and some are missing; sequencing was by immunoSEQ multiplex PCR. This repertoire shows around 640,000 clones, approximately 96% found once; its top ten account for approximately 0.12%. The naive CD8 fraction comprised CD45RO-negative cells positively selected for CCR7 and excluded terminally differentiated effector memory CD45RA+ cells. The sequenced sample was naive CD8+ T cells sorted from blood. These receptors all stem from a woman in her twenties or thirties in good health.

The rearrangement joins TRBV30 to TRBJ2-1; D may be TRBD2 (6 bases). There are 14 residues in the CDR3. Trimming left V 5 bases short and J 6 bases short, with 17 bases between. Germline CDR1 and CDR2: GTSNPN and SVGIG (reference sequence). The CDR3 bases are TGTGCCTGGGAGAGCGGGCGAGGGTTCAATGAGCAGTTCTTC. It yields the protein CAWESGRGFNEQFF.

The chain has TRBV28 and TRBJ1-1; D gene unclear. This CDR3 comprises 12 residues. CDR1 and CDR2 (germline): MDHEN, SYDVKM. V was trimmed by 6 bases and J by 6 bases, leaving 11 bases between them. CDR3 loop: CASSHGQPEAFF. CDR3 in DNA: TGTGCCAGCAGCCACGGTCAGCCTGAAGCTTTCTTT.

DNA for the CDR3: TGTGCCAGCAGCTTAGCGGGCGGGGAGACCCAGTACTTC. Amino acid sequence: CASSLAGGETQYF. V is TRBV5-6 and J is TRBJ2-5; D possibly corresponds to TRBD2 (6 bases). CDR1 is SGHDT and CDR2 is YYEEEE in the germline V gene. This CDR3 is 13 amino acids long. V shed 2 bases and J shed 5 bases, with 10 bases lying between them.

The chain has TRBV27 and TRBJ1-5; unclear D gene. CDR3 size: 14 residues. V was trimmed by 2 bases and J by 3 bases, leaving 8 bases between them. CDR1 is MNHEY, CDR2 SMNVEV, per germline (reference sequence). The CDR3 reads CASSLNYHNQPQHF. CDR3 coding DNA: TGTGCCAGCAGTTTAAATTACCACAATCAGCCCCAGCATTTT.

The chain uses TRBV27 and TRBJ2-7; D may match TRBD1 or TRBD2 (5 bases each). V lost 3 bases, J lost 3 bases, and 15 bases lay in between. CDR1 is MNHEY, CDR2 SMNVEV, per germline (reference sequence). The CDR3 loop spans 15 amino acids. The CDR3 sequence: CASSFSGRPNYEQYF. The CDR3 DNA is TGTGCCAGCAGTTTTTCGGGACGGCCGAACTACGAGCAGTACTTC.

The rearrangement links TRBV7-9 to TRBJ2-7; D possibly corresponds to TRBD1 (5 bases). CDR3 length: 14 amino acids. Trimming shortened V by 2 bases and J by 4 bases, and 12 bases separated the two germline ends. CDR1 is SEHNR, CDR2 FQNEAQ, per germline (reference sequence). The CDR3 loop is CASSLQGRSYEQYF. In DNA, the CDR3 is TGTGCCAGCAGCTTACAGGGCCGCTCTTACGAGCAGTACTTC.

This chain joins TRBV4-1 and TRBJ2-7; the D call may be TRBD1 or TRBD2 (5 bases each). Germline V gene lookup returns CDR1 MGHRA and CDR2 YSYEKL. The CDR3 is made up of 14 amino acids. V shed 0 bases and J shed 5 bases, with 11 bases lying between them. The CDR3 DNA reads as TGCGCCAGCAGCCAAGATCAGGGAGCCGACGAGCAGTACTTC. Its translation is CASSQDQGADEQYF.

The rearrangement uses TRBV19 and TRBJ2-2; TRBD1 might be the D (7 bases). The length of the CDR3 is 19 residues. Trimming took off 5 bases at V and 5 bases at J, with 27 bases between the two ends. CDR1 and CDR2 from the germline V gene are LNHDA and SQIVND (reference sequence). The CDR3 reads CASSLFRQGGLEYTGELFF. For the CDR3, the DNA is TGTGCCAGTAGTCTATTCCGACAGGGAGGTCTTGAGTATACCGGGGAGCTGTTTTTT. Combining the CDR3 with reference TRBV19 and TRBJ2-2 gives the whole variable domain DGGITQSPKYLFRKEGQNVTLSCEQNLNHDAMYWYRQDPGQGLRLIYYSQIVNDFQKGDIAEGYSVSREKKESFPLTVTSAQKNPTAFYLCASSLFRQGGLEYTGELFFGEGSRLTVL.

This chain uses TRBV6-5 with TRBJ2-7, with a possible D match to TRBD1 (5 bases). Germline values: CDR1 MNHEY, CDR2 SVGAGI. The CDR3 has 14 residues. V shed 5 bases and J shed 4 bases, with 15 bases lying between them. The CDR3 loop reads CASSEEDTYYEQYF. DNA for the CDR3: TGTGCCAGCAGTGAAGAGGACACCTATTACGAGCAGTACTTC.

This sequence joins TRBV7-3 and TRBJ1-1; the D gene is possibly TRBD1 (6 bases). Trimming cost V 1 base and J 2 bases, with 11 bases left between them. Per the germline V gene, CDR1 is SGHTA and CDR2 is FQGTGA. The CDR3 runs 15 residues. CDR3 DNA: TGTGCCAGCAGCTTAAAAGGACAGAGAAACACTGAAGCTTTCTTT. Translating it yields CASSLKGQRNTEAFF.

The V and J genes are TRBV5-1 and TRBJ2-2, with TRBD2 matching over 8 bases. Germline trimming cut 4 bases from V and 4 bases from J; bases unmatched to any gene: 12. Germline V lookup: CDR1 SGHRS, CDR2 YFSETQ. The CDR3 length is 17 residues. CDR3 DNA sequence: TGCGCCAGCAGCCCCCGGGGGGGAGGGCCGGTCACCGGGGAGCTGTTTTTT. Translated, it gives CASSPRGGGPVTGELFF.

The chain carries TRBV18 and TRBJ2-7, with D unresolved. Germline CDR1 and CDR2: KGHSH and LQKENI. Trimming removed 6 bases at V and 0 bases at J, with 9 bases between. The CDR3 length is 13 residues. The CDR3 sequence: CASSHGSSYEQYF. The CDR3 bases are TGTGCCAGCTCTCACGGGTCCTCCTACGAGCAGTACTTC.

The V gene is TRBV13, the J gene TRBJ2-7, with D possibly matching TRBD1 (6 bases). This CDR3 spans 14 amino acids. Germline V gene sequence: CDR1 PRHDT, CDR2 FYEKMQ (reference sequence). The V gene lost 5 bases and the J gene lost 3 bases, with 14 bases spanning the gap. The CDR3 region has the DNA TGTGCCAGCAGCCCCGGGGACACTAACTACGAGCAGTACTTC. This sequence encodes CASSPGDTNYEQYF.

This chain connects TRBV15 to TRBJ2-1; D possibly corresponds to TRBD2 (6 bases). This CDR3 region has 13 residues. In germline, CDR1 is LNHNV, CDR2 YYDKDF (reference sequence). Trimming took off 0 bases at V and 9 bases at J, with 9 bases between the two ends. The CDR3 coding sequence is TGTGCCACCAGCAGAGATCTGGGGGGTGAGCAGTTCTTC. Its protein is CATSRDLGGEQFF.

The rearrangement links TRBV7-9 to TRBJ2-5, with 7 bases that match TRBD2. The CDR3 totals 16 residues. Looked up from germline, CDR1 is SEHNR and CDR2 is FQNEAQ (reference sequence). V lost 5 bases to trimming and J lost 5 bases; unmatched junction nucleotides: 14. CDR3 residues: CASSPPTSFASETQYF. The DNA for the CDR3 is TGTGCCAGCAGCCCCCCGACTAGCTTTGCGAGCGAGACCCAGTACTTC. The variable domain in full, with the rest retrieved from reference TRBV7-9 and TRBJ2-5, is DTGVSQNPRHKITKRGQNVTFRCDPISEHNRLYWYRQTLGQGPEFLTYFQNEAQLEKSRLLSDRFSAERPKGSFSTLEIQRTEQGDSAMYLCASSPPTSFASETQYFGPGTRLLVL.

V is TRBV15 and J is TRBJ2-7, with 10 nucleotides matching TRBD2. V lost 0 bases and J lost 7; bases outside the gene matches: 12. The CDR3 runs 17 residues. Germline-derived CDR1 and CDR2 are LNHNV and YYDKDF (reference sequence). The CDR3 nucleotides are TGTGCCACCAGCAGAGATCGGCAGCGGGAGGGCCTTGGTGAGCAGTACTTC. Translating it yields CATSRDRQREGLGEQYF.

A remark on this clone: One end of the junction does not line up with germline, which may come from a read error. This chain connects TRBV10-2 to TRBJ1-2; D is uncertain. In germline, CDR1 is WSHSY, CDR2 SAAADI. The CDR3 has 13 residues. CDR3 sequence (DNA): TGCGCCAGCACTGAGTGGGATAGGGCTGGCTACACCTTC. It encodes CASTEWDRAGYTF.

The chain has TRBV5-1 and TRBJ2-1, with 13 bases fitting TRBD2. The CDR3 sequence is 19 residues long. V trimming: 5 bases; J trimming: 4 bases; junction bases outside the gene matches: 15. Germline values: CDR1 SGHRS, CDR2 YFSETQ. CDR3 sequence: CASSPGLAGELPPYNEQFF. Here the CDR3 DNA reads TGCGCCAGCAGTCCCGGACTAGCGGGAGAGCTTCCGCCTTACAATGAGCAGTTCTTC. Supplemented by reference TRBV5-1 and TRBJ2-1, the full variable domain reads KAGVTQTPRYLIKTRGQQVTLSCSPISGHRSVSWYQQTPGQGLQFLFEYFSETQRNKGNFPGRFSGRQFSNSRSEMNVSTLELGDSALYLCASSPGLAGELPPYNEQFFGPGTRLTVL.

This chain uses TRBV2 with TRBJ1-2; maybe TRBD1 (5 bases). V was clipped by 2 bases and J by 4 bases, with 17 bases between them. From germline, CDR1 is SNHLY and CDR2 FYNNEI. The CDR3 spans 16 residues. The CDR3, as DNA: TGTGCCAGCAGTGAAAGCTCCGGGGAGGGACGCTATGGCTACACCTTC. Translated: CASSESSGEGRYGYTF. The whole variable domain, filled in from reference TRBV2 and TRBJ1-2, reads EPEVTQTPSHQVTQMGQEVILRCVPISNHLYFYWYRQILGQKVEFLVSFYNNEISEKSEIFDDQFSVERPDGSNFTLKIRSTKLEDSAMYFCASSESSGEGRYGYTFGSGTRLTVV.

The genes are TRBV9 and TRBJ1-1; 7 bases line up with TRBD1. Unmatched junction bases numbered 9, after V lost 4 bases and J lost 3 bases. Germline assignment: CDR1 SGDLS and CDR2 YYNGEE. The CDR3 loop spans 15 amino acids. The CDR3 DNA reads as TGTGCCAGCAGCCCCCGACAGGGTAGCGACACTGAAGCTTTCTTT. Amino acids: CASSPRQGSDTEAFF.

The V call is TRBV27, the J call TRBJ2-1; 10 nucleotides match TRBD2. This CDR3 contains 18 residues. The germline gives CDR1 MNHEY, CDR2 SMNVEV (reference sequence). The ends lost 1 base at V and 7 bases at J; junction bases unmatched: 13. The CDR3 is CASSLLGALAAGGNEQFF. CDR3 nucleotide sequence: TGTGCCAGCAGTTTATTGGGGGCGCTTGCAGCGGGAGGGAATGAGCAGTTCTTC.

The sample holds one count of this clone. The sample carries other DNA sequences with the same CDR3. The chain links TRBV6-1 to TRBJ2-7, with D uncertain. Germline CDR1 reads MNHNS; CDR2 reads SASEGT. The ends were cut back, 3 bases at V and 7 bases at J, with 4 bases in the middle. This CDR3 is 10 amino acids long. The DNA of the CDR3 is TGTGCCAGCAGTGACGGGGAGCAGTACTTC. It is translated as CASSDGEQYF.

The J gene is TRBJ2-7, the V gene TRBV7-9; possibly TRBD1 for D (6 bases). This CDR3 contains 13 residues. V gave up 3 bases and J gave up 7 bases, with 13 bases separating them. Germline V lookup: CDR1 SEHNR, CDR2 FQNEAQ (reference sequence). For the CDR3, the DNA is TGTGCCAGCAGCTTCACAGGGAGTGGGGAGCAGTACTTC. Translated, it gives CASSFTGSGEQYF.

This chain joins TRBV29-1 and TRBJ2-1; TRBD2 matches at 12 bases. Germline V lookup: CDR1 SQVTM, CDR2 ANQGSEA. Germline trimming cut 2 bases from V and 7 bases from J; bases unmatched to any gene: 3. The CDR3 extends over 14 amino acids. Written as DNA, the CDR3 is TGCAGCGTTGAACTGCTAGCGGGGGGGAATGAGCAGTTCTTC. Translation gives CSVELLAGGNEQFF.

V and J are TRBV28 and TRBJ2-2; 7 bases are shared with TRBD2. V dropped 5 bases and J dropped 5; count of bases not matched to a gene: 14. The CDR3 is 17 residues long. CDR1 and CDR2 (germline): MDHEN, SYDVKM. CDR3 sequence (DNA): TGTGCCAGCAGTATATCAACTAGCGCCCGGCCGACCGGGGAGCTGTTTTTT. The encoded protein is CASSISTSARPTGELFF.

The rearrangement uses TRBV9 and TRBJ1-1; D remains unclear. Germline CDR1 and CDR2: SGDLS and YYNGEE. Trimming removed 6 bases at V and 5 bases at J, with 14 bases between. The CDR3 totals 13 residues. CDR3 protein: CASKSLSGTEAFF. The CDR3 bases are TGTGCCAGCAAGAGCCTGTCGGGTACTGAAGCTTTCTTT. The full variable domain, in which reference TRBV9 and TRBJ1-1 provide the parts outside the CDR3, is DSGVTQTPKHLITATGQRVTLRCSPRSGDLSVYWYQQSLDQGLQFLIQYYNGEERAKGNILERFSAQQFPDLHSELNLSSLELGDSALYFCASKSLSGTEAFFGQGTRLTVV.

The chain has TRBV5-5 and TRBJ1-3; D remains unclear. Germline values: CDR1 SGHKS, CDR2 YYEKEE (reference sequence). The CDR3 is 12 residues long. The ends were cut back, 6 bases at V and 1 base at J, with 5 bases in the middle. CDR3 nucleotides: TGTGCCAGCATACCGTCTGGAAACACCATATATTTT. Translation gives CASIPSGNTIYF.

This chain connects TRBV7-9 to TRBJ2-4; D is possibly TRBD1 or TRBD2 (6 bases each). Trimming cost V 2 bases and J 6 bases, with 20 bases left between them. CDR1 SEHNR and CDR2 FQNEAQ come from the germline V gene (reference sequence). The CDR3 is 17 amino acids. This CDR3 reads CASSLFQGPAGGNIQYF. The CDR3 DNA reads as TGTGCCAGCAGCTTATTTCAGGGGCCAGCGGGTGGAAACATTCAGTACTTC. Using reference TRBV7-9 and TRBJ2-4 for the parts outside the CDR3, the full variable domain is DTGVSQNPRHKITKRGQNVTFRCDPISEHNRLYWYRQTLGQGPEFLTYFQNEAQLEKSRLLSDRFSAERPKGSFSTLEIQRTEQGDSAMYLCASSLFQGPAGGNIQYFGAGTRLSVL.

A remark on this clone: The sample contains more than one DNA sequence encoding this CDR3. The rearrangement uses TRBV9 and TRBJ2-7; TRBD1 matches 7 bases. The ends lost 3 bases at V and 4 bases at J; junction bases unmatched: 4. Germline V lookup: CDR1 SGDLS, CDR2 YYNGEE. This CDR3 contains 13 residues. This CDR3 is CASSAGTAYEQYF. The CDR3 nucleotides read TGTGCCAGCAGCGCTGGGACAGCATACGAGCAGTACTTC.

The chain has TRBV7-9 and TRBJ2-3; D might be TRBD2 (5 bases). Deletions cut 5 bases from V and 5 bases from J, with 20 bases between. This CDR3 contains 16 residues. CDR1 and CDR2 from the germline V gene are SEHNR and FQNEAQ (reference sequence). CDR3 region: CASSPPRIIARDTQYF. In nucleotides, the CDR3 is TGTGCCAGCAGCCCCCCCCGTATAATAGCGCGAGATACGCAGTATTTT.